This T cell receptor (beta chain) was obtained from a study of CD8 T cells in ankylosing spondylitis. Overall study results and limits: Seemingly distinctive of ankylosing spondylitis blood was a TCR beta motif formed by eight highly homologous variants. A subset of motif variants has previously been described in the synovial fluid and blood of reactive arthritis.

Details on this clonotype: Its antigen is currently unknown.

Libraries for TCR beta were made by quantitative 5'-RACE with molecular barcodes. TCRdb fed the 5' RACE reads into MiXCR, producing one record per CDR3 protein. There are about 800,000 distinct CDR3 sequences in the sample; 12% occur only once, and approximately 0.46% lies in the top ten. V lost 7 bases to trimming and J lost 7 bases, with 20 bases between them. The CDR3 is 15 residues long. Germline V lookup: CDR1 SGHRS, CDR2 YFSETQ. The TCR was taken from a male donor with ankylosing spondylitis. V gene TRBV5-1 combines with J gene TRBJ1-4; D ambiguous. What was sequenced was blood, either unsorted or a sorted T cell fraction (not recorded which). CDR3: CASGPGSSLTEKLFF. CDR3 nucleotides: TGCGCCAGCGGCCCCGGGAGTTCCCTAACTGAAAAACTGTTTTTT.